The rows below give T cell receptor beta chains drawn from one sample of a study of blood T cells in healthy people across ages. MiXCR was run by TCRdb on the 5' RACE reads, yielding one entry per CDR3 protein. The data show 600,000 or so distinct CDR3 sequences, under 25% seen once. What was sequenced was blood. The origin of the receptors is a man between 65 and 79 years old in good health. Both conserved end residues are part of each CDR3. D genes are given only for firm matches. Size is omitted from some rows. Given values are once, few, many or a class for expanded clones.

V gene,D gene,J gene,clone size,CDR3 protein,CDR3 DNA
TRBV20-1,-,TRBJ1-4,few,CSARQGLTTNEKLFF,TGCAGTGCTAGACAGGGCTTGACAACTAATGAAAAACTGTTTTTT
TRBV3-1,TRBD1,TRBJ1-1,-,CASRTGTVDTEAFF,TGTGCCAGCAGGACAGGGACCGTTGACACTGAAGCTTTCTTT
TRBV7-8,-,TRBJ2-1,-,CASTLDPTYNEQFF,TGTGCCAGCACCCTCGACCCTACGTACAATGAGCAGTTCTTC
TRBV25-1,-,TRBJ1-1,-,CASSITRESTEAFF,TGTGCCAGCAGCATTACCAGGGAGAGCACTGAAGCTTTCTTT
TRBV6-5,-,TRBJ1-1,-,CASSTLGQSEAFF,TGTGCCAGCAGTACCCTTGGACAGAGTGAAGCTTTCTTT
TRBV5-1,-,TRBJ1-4,few,CASGSGRSDRLFF,TGCGCCAGCGGCTCCGGACGATCGGACAGACTGTTTTTT
TRBV20-1,TRBD2,TRBJ2-7,-,CSAGTSGLTYEQYF,TGCAGTGCTGGGACTAGCGGCCTAACCTACGAGCAGTACTTC
TRBV15,TRBD2,TRBJ2-2,-,CATSGGTSNTGELFF,TGTGCCACCAGCGGGGGGACTAGTAACACCGGGGAGCTGTTTTTT
TRBV5-1,-,TRBJ2-2,-,CASSLDRAGGELFF,TGCGCCAGCAGCTTGGACAGGGCGGGCGGGGAGCTGTTTTTT
TRBV24-1,-,TRBJ2-1,few,CATSDLQAGPGNEQFF,TGTGCCACCAGTGATTTGCAGGCAGGTCCGGGCAATGAGCAGTTCTTC
TRBV2,TRBD1,TRBJ2-7,-,CASSEDRGPFEQYF,TGTGCCAGCAGTGAGGACAGGGGGCCCTTCGAGCAGTACTTC
TRBV4-1,-,TRBJ1-3,-,CASSQDAGAGNTIYF,TGCGCCAGCAGCCAAGATGCCGGGGCTGGAAACACCATATATTTT
TRBV29-1,TRBD1,TRBJ1-4,-,CSVDLNRGDEKLFF,TGCAGCGTTGATCTCAACAGGGGTGACGAAAAACTGTTTTTT
TRBV7-2,-,TRBJ2-1,-,CASSLSVLAGASSYNEQFF,TGTGCCAGCAGCTTAAGTGTTTTGGCGGGGGCGTCCTCCTACAATGAGCAGTTCTTC
TRBV3-1,TRBD1,TRBJ1-1,few,CASSPRGQGASEAFF,TGTGCCAGCAGCCCCCGAGGACAGGGGGCTTCTGAAGCTTTCTTT
TRBV12-3/TRBV12-4,-,TRBJ2-2,-,CASSLIWQGLRTANTGELFF,TGTGCCAGCAGTTTAATATGGCAGGGTCTCAGAACAGCGAACACCGGGGAGCTGTTTTTT
TRBV28,TRBD1,TRBJ2-7,once,CASSPLVQGPYF,TGTGCCAGCAGTCCCCTTGTACAGGGGCCGTACTTC
TRBV3-1,TRBD2,TRBJ2-1,few,CASSKLAVTYNEQFF,TGTGCCAGCAGCAAACTAGCGGTTACCTACAATGAGCAGTTCTTC
TRBV27,-,TRBJ1-4,few,CASSSRGIDEKLFF,TGTGCCAGCAGTTCTAGGGGGATTGATGAAAAACTGTTTTTT
TRBV28,-,TRBJ2-3,many,CASSSEQTKDTQYF,TGTGCCAGCAGTTCCGAACAGACGAAGGATACGCAGTATTTT
TRBV29-1,TRBD2,TRBJ2-1,-,CSALSTSGMIEQFF,TGCAGCGCGTTGAGCACTAGCGGGATGATTGAGCAGTTCTTC
TRBV4-1,-,TRBJ1-2,-,CASSQEGTPAYGYTF,TGCGCCAGCAGCCAAGAGGGGACGCCGGCTTATGGCTACACCTTC
TRBV5-6,-,TRBJ2-5,-,CASSFQPDRPQETQYF,TGTGCCAGCAGCTTTCAGCCCGACAGGCCCCAAGAGACCCAGTACTTC
TRBV5-5,-,TRBJ2-5,many,CASSLNFVETQYF,TGTGCCAGCAGCTTAAACTTTGTGGAGACCCAGTACTTC
TRBV5-1,TRBD2,TRBJ2-5,-,CASSLAASGLAGIQETQYF,TGCGCCAGCAGCTTGGCGGCCTCGGGACTAGCGGGAATCCAAGAGACCCAGTACTTC
TRBV20-1,TRBD1,TRBJ1-2,-,CSAILGTGVNYGYTF,TGCAGCGCGATCTTGGGGACAGGGGTTAACTATGGCTACACCTTC